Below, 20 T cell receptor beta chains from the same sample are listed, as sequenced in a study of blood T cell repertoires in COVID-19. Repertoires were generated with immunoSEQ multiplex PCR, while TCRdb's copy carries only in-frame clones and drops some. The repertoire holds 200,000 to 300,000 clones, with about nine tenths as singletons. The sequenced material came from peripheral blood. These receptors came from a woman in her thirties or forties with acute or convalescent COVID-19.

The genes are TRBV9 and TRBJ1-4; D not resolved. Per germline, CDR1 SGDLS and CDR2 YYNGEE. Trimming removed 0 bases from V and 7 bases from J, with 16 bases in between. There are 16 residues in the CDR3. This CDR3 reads CASSVGAADQVEKLFF. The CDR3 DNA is TGTGCCAGCAGCGTAGGGGCAGCGGACCAGGTTGAAAAACTGTTTTTT.

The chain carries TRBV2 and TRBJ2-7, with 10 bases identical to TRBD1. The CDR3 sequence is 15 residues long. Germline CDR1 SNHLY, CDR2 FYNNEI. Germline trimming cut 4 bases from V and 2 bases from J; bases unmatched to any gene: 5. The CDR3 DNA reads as TGTGCCAGCAGTGCGGACAGGGGGTTCGCCTACGAGCAGTACGTC. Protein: CASSADRGFAYEQYV.

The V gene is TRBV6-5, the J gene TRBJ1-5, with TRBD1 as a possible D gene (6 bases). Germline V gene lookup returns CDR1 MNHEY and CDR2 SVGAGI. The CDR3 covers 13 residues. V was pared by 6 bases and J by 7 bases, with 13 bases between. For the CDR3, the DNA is TGTGCCAGCAGCCTCGGACAGTCCCAGCCCCAGCATTTT. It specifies CASSLGQSQPQHF.

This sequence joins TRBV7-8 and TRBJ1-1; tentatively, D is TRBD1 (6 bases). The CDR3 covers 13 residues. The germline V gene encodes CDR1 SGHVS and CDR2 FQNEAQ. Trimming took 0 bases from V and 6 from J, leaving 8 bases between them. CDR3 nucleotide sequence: TGTGCCAGCAGCTTAGCCGGGGGGCCTGAAGCTTTCTTT. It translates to CASSLAGGPEAFF.

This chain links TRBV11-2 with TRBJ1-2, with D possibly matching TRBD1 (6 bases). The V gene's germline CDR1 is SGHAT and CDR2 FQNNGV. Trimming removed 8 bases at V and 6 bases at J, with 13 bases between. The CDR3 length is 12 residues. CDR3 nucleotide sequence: TGTGCCAGCGGGGGGAGGGGGAATGGCTACACCTTC. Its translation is CASGGRGNGYTF.

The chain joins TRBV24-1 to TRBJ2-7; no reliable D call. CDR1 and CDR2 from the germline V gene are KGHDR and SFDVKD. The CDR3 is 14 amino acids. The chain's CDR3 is CATSVAATSFEQYV. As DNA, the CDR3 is TGTGCCACCAGTGTGGCAGCGACTTCCTTCGAGCAGTACGTC.

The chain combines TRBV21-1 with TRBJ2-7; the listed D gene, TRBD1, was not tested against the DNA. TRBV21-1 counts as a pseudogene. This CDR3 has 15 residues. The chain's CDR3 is CASSTRDRGSYEQYV. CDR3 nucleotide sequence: TGTGCCAGCAGCACCCGGGACAGGGGGTCCTACGAGCAGTACGTC.

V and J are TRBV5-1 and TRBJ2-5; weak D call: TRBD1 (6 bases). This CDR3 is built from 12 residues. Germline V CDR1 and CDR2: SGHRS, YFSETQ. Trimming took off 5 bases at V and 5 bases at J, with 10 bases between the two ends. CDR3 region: CASRTDRETQYF. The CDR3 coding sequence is TGCGCCAGCAGAACAGACAGGGAGACCCAGTACTTC.

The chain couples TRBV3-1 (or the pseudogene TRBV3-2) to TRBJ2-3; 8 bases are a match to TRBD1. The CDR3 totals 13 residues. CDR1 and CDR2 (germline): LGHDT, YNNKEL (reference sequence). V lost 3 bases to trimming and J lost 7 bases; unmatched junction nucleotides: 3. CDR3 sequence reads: CASSQQGANTQYF. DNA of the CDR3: TGTGCCAGCAGCCAGCAGGGGGCGAATACGCAGTATTTT.

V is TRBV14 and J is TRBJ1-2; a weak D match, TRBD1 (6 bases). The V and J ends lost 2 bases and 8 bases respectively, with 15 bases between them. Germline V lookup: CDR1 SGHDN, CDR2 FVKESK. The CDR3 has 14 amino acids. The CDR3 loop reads CASSQTLIGGGYTF. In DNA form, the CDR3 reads TGTGCCAGCAGCCAAACCCTCATTGGGGGCGGCTACACCTTC. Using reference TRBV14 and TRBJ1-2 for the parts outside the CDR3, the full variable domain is EAGVTQFPSHSVIEKGQTVTLRCDPISGHDNLYWYRRVMGKEIKFLLHFVKESKQDESGMPNNRFLAERTGGTYSTLKVQPAELEDSGVYFCASSQTLIGGGYTFGSGTRLTVV.

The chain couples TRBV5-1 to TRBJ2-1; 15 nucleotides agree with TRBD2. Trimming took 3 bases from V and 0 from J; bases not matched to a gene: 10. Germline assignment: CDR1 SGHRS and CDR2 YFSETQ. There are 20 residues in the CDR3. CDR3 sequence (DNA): TGCGCCAGCAGCTCCTCAAACCGGACTAGCGGGGGGGCCTCCTACAATGAGCAGTTCTTC. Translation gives CASSSSNRTSGGASYNEQFF.

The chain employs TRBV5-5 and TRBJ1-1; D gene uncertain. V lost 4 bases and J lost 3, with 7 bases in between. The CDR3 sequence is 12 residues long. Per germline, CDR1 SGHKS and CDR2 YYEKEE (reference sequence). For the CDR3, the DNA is TGTGCCAGCAGCCAGGTAGACACTGAAGCTTTCTTT. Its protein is CASSQVDTEAFF. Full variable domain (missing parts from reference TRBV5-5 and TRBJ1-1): DAGVTQSPTHLIKTRGQQVTLRCSPISGHKSVSWYQQVLGQGPQFIFQYYEKEERGRGNFPDRFSARQFPNYSSELNVNALLLGDSALYLCASSQVDTEAFFGQGTRLTVV.

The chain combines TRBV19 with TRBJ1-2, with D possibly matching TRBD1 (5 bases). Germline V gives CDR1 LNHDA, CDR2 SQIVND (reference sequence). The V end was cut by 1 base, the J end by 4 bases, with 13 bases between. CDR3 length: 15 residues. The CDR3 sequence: CASSIGGEAVYGYTF. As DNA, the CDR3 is TGTGCCAGTAGTATAGGGGGCGAAGCTGTCTATGGCTACACCTTC.

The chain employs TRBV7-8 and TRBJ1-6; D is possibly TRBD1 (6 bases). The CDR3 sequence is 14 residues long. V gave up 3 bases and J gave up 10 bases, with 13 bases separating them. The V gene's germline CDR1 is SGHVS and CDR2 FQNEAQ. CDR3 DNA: TGTGCCAGCAGCTTCGAACAGGGAAGGTCACCCCTCCACTTT. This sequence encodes CASSFEQGRSPLHF.

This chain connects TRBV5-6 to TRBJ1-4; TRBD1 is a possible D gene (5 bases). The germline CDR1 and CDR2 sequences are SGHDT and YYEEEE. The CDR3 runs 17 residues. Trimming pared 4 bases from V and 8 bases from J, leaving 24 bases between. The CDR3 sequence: CASSQVVGTLGREKLFF. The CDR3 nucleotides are TGTGCCAGCAGCCAAGTGGTAGGGACCCTCGGGAGGGAAAAACTGTTTTTT.

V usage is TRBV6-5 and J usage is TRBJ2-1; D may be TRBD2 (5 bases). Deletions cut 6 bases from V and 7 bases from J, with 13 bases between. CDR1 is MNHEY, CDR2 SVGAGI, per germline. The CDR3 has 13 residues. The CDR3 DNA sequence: TGTGCCAGCAGCCGTTTTGGGGAGAATGAGCAGTTCTTC. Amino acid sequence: CASSRFGENEQFF.

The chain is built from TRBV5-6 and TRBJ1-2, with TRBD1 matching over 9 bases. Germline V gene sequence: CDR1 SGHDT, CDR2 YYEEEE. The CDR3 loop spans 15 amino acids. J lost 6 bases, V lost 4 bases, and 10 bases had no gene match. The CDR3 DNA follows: TGTGCCAGCAGCCCCCGGGACAGGGACTCTCATGGCTACACCTTC. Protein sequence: CASSPRDRDSHGYTF.

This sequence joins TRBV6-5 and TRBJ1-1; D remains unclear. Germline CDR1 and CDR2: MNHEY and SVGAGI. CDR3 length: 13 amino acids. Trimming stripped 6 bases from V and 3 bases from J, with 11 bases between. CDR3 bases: TGTGCCAGCAGGTTGACGGGTTACACTGAAGCTTTCTTT. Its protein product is CASRLTGYTEAFF.

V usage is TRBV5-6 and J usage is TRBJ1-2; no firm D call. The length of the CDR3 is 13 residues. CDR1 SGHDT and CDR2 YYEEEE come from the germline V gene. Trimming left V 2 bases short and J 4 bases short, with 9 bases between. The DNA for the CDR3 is TGTGCCAGCAGCTTTCCGGGTACCTATGGCTACACCTTC. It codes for CASSFPGTYGYTF.

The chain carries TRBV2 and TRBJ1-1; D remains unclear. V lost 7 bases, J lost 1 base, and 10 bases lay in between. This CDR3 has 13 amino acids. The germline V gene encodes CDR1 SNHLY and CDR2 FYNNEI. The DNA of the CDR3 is TGTGCCAGCACCTCACGGGGGAACACTGAAGCTTTCTTT. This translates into CASTSRGNTEAFF. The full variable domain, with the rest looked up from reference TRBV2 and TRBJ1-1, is EPEVTQTPSHQVTQMGQEVILRCVPISNHLYFYWYRQILGQKVEFLVSFYNNEISEKSEIFDDQFSVERPDGSNFTLKIRSTKLEDSAMYFCASTSRGNTEAFFGQGTRLTVV.